Below, one T cell receptor (beta chain) is given with its context. Its antigen is undetermined. Profiles of TCR beta VDJ and CDR3 were generated from a genomic DNA template. Via MiXCR, TCRdb re-called the reads, giving one row per CDR3 protein. The table includes approximately 170,000 distinct CDR3 sequences, more than 45% detected once. These data come from a study of CD8+CD57+ T cells in acquired aplastic anemia. General observations from the study: Patients had twenty-nine CD8+ CDR3 sequences in common with controls (the shared set).

Individuals selected for sequencing had exhibited CD8+CD57+ cell expansion on flow cytometry. The specimen sequenced was sorted CD4+, CD8+, or CD8+CD57+ T cells (not recorded which) from PBMCs. This TCR derives from a human donor with aplastic anemia.

CDR3 amino acids: CASSLNNAGGAGNTIYF. The CDR3 DNA is TGTGCCAGTAGTCTCAACAACGCGGGGGGTGCTGGAAACACCATATATTTT. V gene TRBV19 combines with J gene TRBJ1-3, with a tentative D call TRBD1 (5 bases). The CDR3 is made up of 17 amino acids. Germline V CDR1 and CDR2: LNHDA, SQIVND (reference sequence). V shed 5 bases and J shed 2 bases, with 19 bases lying between them.